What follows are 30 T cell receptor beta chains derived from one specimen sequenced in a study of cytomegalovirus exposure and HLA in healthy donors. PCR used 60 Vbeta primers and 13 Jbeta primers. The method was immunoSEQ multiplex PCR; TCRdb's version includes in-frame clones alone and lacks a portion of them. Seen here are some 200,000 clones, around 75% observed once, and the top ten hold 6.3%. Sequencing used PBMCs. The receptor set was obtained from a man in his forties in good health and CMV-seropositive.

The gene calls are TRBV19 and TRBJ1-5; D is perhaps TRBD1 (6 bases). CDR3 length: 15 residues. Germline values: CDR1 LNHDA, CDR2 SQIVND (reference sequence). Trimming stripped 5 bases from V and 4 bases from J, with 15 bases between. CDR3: CASSPAGGHNQPQHF. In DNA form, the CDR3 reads TGTGCCAGTAGTCCGGCGGGGGGGCATAATCAGCCCCAGCATTTT.

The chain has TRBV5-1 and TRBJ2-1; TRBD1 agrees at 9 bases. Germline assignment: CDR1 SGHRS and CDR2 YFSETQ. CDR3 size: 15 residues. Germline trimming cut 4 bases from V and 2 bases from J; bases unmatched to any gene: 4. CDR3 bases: TGCGCCAGCAGCCGGGGACAGGGCCCCTACAATGAGCAGTTCTTC. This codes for CASSRGQGPYNEQFF.

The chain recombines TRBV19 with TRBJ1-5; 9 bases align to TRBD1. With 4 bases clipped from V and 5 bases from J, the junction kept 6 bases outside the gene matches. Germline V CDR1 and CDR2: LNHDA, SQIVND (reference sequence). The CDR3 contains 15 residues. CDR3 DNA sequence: TGTGCCAGTAGTACTACAGGGGGCCTTGATCAGCCCCAGCATTTT. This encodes CASSTTGGLDQPQHF.

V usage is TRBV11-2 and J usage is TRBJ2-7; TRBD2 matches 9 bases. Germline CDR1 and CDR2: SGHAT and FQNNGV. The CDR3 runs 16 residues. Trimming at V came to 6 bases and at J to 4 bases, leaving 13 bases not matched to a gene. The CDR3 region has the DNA TGTGCCAGCAGTCTATCCTTTAGCGGGGGCTTTTACGAGCAGTACTTC. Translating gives CASSLSFSGGFYEQYF.

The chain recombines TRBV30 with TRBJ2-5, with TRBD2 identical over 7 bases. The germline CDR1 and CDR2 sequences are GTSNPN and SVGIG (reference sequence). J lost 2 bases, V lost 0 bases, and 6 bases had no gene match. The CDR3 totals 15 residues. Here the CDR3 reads CAWSVFLGLQETQYF. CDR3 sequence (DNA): TGTGCCTGGAGTGTCTTTCTGGGACTACAAGAGACCCAGTACTTC. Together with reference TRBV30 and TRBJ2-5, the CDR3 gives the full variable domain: SQTIHQWPATLVQPVGSPLSLECTVEGTSNPNLYWYRQAAGRGLQLLFYSVGIGQISSEVPQNLSASRPQDRQFILSSKKLLLSDSGFYLCAWSVFLGLQETQYFGPGTRLLVL.

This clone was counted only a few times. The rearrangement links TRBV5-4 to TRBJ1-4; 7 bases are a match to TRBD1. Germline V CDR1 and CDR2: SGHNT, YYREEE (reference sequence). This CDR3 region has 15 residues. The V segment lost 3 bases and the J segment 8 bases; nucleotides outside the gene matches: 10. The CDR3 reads CASSSATGSPEKLFF. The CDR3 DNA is TGTGCCAGCAGCTCCGCGACAGGGAGCCCAGAAAAACTGTTTTTT. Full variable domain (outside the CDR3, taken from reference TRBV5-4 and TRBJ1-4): ETGVTQSPTHLIKTRGQQVTLRCSSQSGHNTVSWYQQALGQGPQFIFQYYREEENGRGNFPPRFSGLQFPNYSSELNVNALELDDSALYLCASSSATGSPEKLFFGSGTQLSVL.

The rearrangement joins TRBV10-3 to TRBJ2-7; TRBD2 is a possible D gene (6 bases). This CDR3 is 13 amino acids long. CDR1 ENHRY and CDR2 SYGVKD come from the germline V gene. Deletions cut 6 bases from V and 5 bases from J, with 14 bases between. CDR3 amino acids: CAIRGLASHEQYF. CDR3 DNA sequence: TGTGCCATCAGGGGGCTAGCGAGCCACGAGCAGTACTTC.

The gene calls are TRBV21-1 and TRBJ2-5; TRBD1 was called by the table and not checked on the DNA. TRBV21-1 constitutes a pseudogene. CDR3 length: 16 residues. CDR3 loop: CASSKGIGQPGRTQYF. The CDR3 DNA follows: TGTGCCAGCAGCAAAGGAATTGGACAGCCTGGGAGGACCCAGTACTTC.

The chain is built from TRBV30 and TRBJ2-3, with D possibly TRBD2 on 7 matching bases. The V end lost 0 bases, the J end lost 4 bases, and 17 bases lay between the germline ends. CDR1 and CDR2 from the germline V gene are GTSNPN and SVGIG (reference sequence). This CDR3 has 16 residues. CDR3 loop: CAWSVTQGGGSDTQYF. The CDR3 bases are TGTGCCTGGAGTGTAACCCAAGGGGGGGGGTCAGATACGCAGTATTTT.

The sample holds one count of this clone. The CDR3 region is CATSRDIGGANEQYF. The CDR3 region has the DNA TGTGCCACCAGCAGAGATATAGGGGGCGCAAACGAGCAGTACTTC. V and J are TRBV15 and TRBJ2-7; 7 bases align to TRBD1. CDR1 is LNHNV, CDR2 YYDKDF, per germline (reference sequence). Trimming took 0 bases from V and 5 from J; bases not matched to a gene: 7. The CDR3 has 15 amino acids.

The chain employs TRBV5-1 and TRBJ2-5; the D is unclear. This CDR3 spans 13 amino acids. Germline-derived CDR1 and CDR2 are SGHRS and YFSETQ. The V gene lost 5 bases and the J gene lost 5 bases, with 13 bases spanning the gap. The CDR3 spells CASRLEFRETQYF. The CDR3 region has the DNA TGCGCCAGCAGATTAGAATTTCGGGAGACCCAGTACTTC.

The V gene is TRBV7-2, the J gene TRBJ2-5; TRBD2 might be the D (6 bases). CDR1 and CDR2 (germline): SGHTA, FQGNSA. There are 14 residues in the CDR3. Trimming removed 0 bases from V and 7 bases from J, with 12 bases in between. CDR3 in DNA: TGTGCCAGCAGCTTAGCGCGCGTTAGCGGGACCCAGTACTTC. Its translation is CASSLARVSGTQYF.

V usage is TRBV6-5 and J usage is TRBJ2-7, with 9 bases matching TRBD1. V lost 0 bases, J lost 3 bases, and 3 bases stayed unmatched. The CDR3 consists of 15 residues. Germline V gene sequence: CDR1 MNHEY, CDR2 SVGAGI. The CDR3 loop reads CASSYSGTGSYEQYF. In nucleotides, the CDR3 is TGTGCCAGCAGTTACTCTGGGACAGGGAGCTACGAGCAGTACTTC.

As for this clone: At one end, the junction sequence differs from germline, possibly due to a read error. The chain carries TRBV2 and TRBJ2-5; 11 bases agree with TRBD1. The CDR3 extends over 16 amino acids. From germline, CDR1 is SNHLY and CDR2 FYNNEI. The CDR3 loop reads CASSTSGTGGKETQHF. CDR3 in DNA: TGTGCCAGCAGTACTTCTGGGACAGGGGGAAAAGAGACCCAGCACTTC.

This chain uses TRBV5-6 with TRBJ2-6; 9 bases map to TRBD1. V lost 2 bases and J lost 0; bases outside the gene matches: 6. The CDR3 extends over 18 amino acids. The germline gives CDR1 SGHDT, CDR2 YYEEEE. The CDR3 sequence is CASSFLQGAFSGANVLTF. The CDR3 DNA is TGTGCCAGCAGCTTCTTACAGGGGGCATTCTCTGGGGCCAACGTCCTGACTTTC.

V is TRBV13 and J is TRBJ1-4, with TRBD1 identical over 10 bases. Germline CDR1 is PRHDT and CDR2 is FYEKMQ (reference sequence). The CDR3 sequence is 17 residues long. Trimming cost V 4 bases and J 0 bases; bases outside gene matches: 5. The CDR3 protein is CASSYGTGASTNEKLFF. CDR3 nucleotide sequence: TGTGCCAGCAGCTACGGGACAGGGGCCTCAACTAATGAAAAACTGTTTTTT.

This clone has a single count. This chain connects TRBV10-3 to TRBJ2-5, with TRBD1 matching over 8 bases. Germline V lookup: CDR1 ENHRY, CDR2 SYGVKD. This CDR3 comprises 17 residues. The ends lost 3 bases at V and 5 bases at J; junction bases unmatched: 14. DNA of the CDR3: TGTGCCATCAGTGAATCGAGAGGGTTGGACAGGGCGGAGACCCAGTACTTC. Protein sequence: CAISESRGLDRAETQYF.

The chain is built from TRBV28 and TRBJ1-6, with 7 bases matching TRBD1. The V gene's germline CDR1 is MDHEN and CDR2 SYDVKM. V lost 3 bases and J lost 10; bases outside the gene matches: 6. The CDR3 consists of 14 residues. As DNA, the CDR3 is TGTGCCAGCAGTTTGACAGGGATTGGATCACCCCTCCACTTT. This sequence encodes CASSLTGIGSPLHF.

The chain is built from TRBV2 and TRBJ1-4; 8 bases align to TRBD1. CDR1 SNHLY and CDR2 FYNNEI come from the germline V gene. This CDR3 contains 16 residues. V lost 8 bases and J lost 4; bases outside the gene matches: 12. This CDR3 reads CASYTPGGASNEKLFF. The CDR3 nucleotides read TGTGCCAGCTATACACCAGGGGGCGCGAGTAATGAAAAACTGTTTTTT.

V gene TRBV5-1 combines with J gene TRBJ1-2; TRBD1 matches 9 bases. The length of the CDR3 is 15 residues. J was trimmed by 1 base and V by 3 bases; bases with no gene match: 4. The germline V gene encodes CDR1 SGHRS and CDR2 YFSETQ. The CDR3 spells CASSSQGQGNYGYTF. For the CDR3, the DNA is TGCGCCAGCAGCTCACAGGGACAGGGTAACTATGGCTACACCTTC.

The CDR3 spells CASSYSREVGEQYF. The CDR3 nucleotides are TGTGCCAGCAGTTACTCGAGGGAGGTGGGCGAGCAGTACTTC. The V gene is TRBV6-5, the J gene TRBJ2-7, with D perhaps matching TRBD2 (6 bases). Deletions cut 0 bases from V and 6 bases from J, with 12 bases between. Germline CDR1 and CDR2: MNHEY and SVGAGI. The CDR3 contains 14 residues.

The CDR3 here is CASSSFFSGGPGTQYF. For the CDR3, the DNA is TGTGCCAGCAGCTCCTTTTTTTCGGGGGGGCCTGGGACCCAGTACTTC. This chain connects TRBV5-4 to TRBJ2-5, with 8 bases fitting TRBD2. The CDR3 is 16 residues long. V gave up 3 bases and J gave up 7 bases; unmatched junction bases: 14. Germline assignment: CDR1 SGHNT and CDR2 YYREEE (reference sequence).

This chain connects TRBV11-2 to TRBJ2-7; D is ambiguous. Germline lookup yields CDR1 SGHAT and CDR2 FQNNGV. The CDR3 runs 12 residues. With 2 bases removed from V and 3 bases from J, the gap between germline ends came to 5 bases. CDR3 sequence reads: CASSLPSYEQYF. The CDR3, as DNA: TGTGCCAGCAGCTTACCCAGCTACGAGCAGTACTTC.

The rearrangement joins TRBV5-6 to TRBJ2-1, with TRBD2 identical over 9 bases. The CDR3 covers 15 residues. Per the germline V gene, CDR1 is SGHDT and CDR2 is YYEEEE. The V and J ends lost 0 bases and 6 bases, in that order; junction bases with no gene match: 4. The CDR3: CASSLEGSGGNEQFF. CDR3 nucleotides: TGTGCCAGCAGCTTGGAGGGTAGCGGGGGCAATGAGCAGTTCTTC.

The CDR3 is CAWSALAGITDTQYF. The CDR3 coding sequence is TGTGCCTGGAGTGCACTAGCGGGGATCACAGATACGCAGTATTTT. The chain couples TRBV30 to TRBJ2-3; TRBD2 matches 10 bases. This CDR3 has 15 residues. The germline V gene has CDR1 GTSNPN and CDR2 SVGIG (reference sequence). V shed 1 base and J 2 bases; nucleotides not matched to a gene: 3.

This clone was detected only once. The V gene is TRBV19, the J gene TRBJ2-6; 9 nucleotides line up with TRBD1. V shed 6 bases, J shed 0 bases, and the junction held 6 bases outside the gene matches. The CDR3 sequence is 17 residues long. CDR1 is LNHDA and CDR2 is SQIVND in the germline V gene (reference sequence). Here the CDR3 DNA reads TGTGCCAGTAGAAAGGACAGGGGATTCTCTGGGGCCAACGTCCTGACTTTC. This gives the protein CASRKDRGFSGANVLTF.

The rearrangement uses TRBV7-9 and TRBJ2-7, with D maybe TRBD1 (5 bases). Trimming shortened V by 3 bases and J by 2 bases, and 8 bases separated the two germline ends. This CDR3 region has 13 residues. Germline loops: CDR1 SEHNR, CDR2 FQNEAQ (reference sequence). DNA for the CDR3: TGTGCCAGCAGCTTTAGGACACCCTACGAGCAGTACTTC. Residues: CASSFRTPYEQYF.

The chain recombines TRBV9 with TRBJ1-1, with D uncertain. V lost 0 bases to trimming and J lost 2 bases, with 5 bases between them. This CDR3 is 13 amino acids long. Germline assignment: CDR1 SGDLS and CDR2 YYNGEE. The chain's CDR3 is CASSVGHNTEAFF. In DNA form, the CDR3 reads TGTGCCAGCAGCGTAGGACATAACACTGAAGCTTTCTTT.

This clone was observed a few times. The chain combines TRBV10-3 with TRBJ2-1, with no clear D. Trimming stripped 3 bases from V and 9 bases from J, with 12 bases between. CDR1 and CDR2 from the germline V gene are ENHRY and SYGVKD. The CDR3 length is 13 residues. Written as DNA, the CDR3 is TGTGCCATCAGTGATGACGGCCTAGGTGAGCAGTTCTTC. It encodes CAISDDGLGEQFF.

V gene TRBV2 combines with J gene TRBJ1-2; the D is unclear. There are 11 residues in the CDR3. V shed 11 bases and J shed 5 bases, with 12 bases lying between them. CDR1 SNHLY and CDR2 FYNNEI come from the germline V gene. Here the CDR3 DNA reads TGTGCCGGCTGGGGAGTATATGGCTACACCTTC. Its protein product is CAGWGVYGYTF. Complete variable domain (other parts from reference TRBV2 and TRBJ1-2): EPEVTQTPSHQVTQMGQEVILRCVPISNHLYFYWYRQILGQKVEFLVSFYNNEISEKSEIFDDQFSVERPDGSNFTLKIRSTKLEDSAMYFCAGWGVYGYTFGSGTRLTVV.